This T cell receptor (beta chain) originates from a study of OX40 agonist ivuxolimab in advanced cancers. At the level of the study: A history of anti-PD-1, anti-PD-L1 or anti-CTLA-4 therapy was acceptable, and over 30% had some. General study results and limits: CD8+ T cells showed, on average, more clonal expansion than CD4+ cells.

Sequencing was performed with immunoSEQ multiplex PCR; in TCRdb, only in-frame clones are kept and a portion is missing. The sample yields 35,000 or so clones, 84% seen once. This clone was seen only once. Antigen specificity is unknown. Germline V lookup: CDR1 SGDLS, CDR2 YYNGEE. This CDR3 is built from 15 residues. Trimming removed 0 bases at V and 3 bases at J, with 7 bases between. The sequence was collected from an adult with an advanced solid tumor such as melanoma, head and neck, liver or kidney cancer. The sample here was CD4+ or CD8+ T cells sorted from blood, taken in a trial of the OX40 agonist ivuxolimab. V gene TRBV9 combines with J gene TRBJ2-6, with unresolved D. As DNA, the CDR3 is TGTGCCAGCAGCGTAGGAAGCCTTGGGGCCAACGTCCTGACTTTC. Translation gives CASSVGSLGANVLTF.